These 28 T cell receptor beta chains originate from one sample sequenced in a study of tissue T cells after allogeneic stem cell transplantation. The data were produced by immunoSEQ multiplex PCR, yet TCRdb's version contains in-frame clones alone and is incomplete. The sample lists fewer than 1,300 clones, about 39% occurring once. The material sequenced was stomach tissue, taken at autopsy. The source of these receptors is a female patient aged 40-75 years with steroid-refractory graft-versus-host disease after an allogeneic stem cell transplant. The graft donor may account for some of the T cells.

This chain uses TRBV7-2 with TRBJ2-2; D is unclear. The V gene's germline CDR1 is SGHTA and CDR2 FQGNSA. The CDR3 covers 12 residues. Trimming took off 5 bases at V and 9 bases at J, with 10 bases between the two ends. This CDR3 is CASSPDGWELFF. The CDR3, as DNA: TGTGCCAGCAGCCCTGACGGCTGGGAGCTGTTTTTT.

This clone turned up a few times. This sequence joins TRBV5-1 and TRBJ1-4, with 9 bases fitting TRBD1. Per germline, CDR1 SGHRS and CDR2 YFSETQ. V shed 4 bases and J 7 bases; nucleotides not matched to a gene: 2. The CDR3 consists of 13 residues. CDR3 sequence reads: CASSKGQGEKLFF. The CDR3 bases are TGCGCCAGCAGCAAGGGACAGGGTGAAAAACTGTTTTTT.

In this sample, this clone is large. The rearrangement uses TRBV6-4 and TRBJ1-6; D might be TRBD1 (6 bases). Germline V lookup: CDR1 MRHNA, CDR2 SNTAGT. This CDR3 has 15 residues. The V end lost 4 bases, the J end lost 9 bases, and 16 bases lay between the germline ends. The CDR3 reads CASSARDTGASPLHF. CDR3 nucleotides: TGTGCCAGCAGTGCACGGGACACCGGAGCTTCACCCCTCCACTTT.

The chain's CDR3 is CASSPGGGGNEKLFF. CDR3 nucleotides: TGCGCCAGCAGCCCGGGAGGGGGAGGTAATGAAAAACTGTTTTTT. The chain is built from TRBV5-1 and TRBJ1-4; TRBD1 is a possible D gene (6 bases). The CDR3 runs 15 residues. Germline values: CDR1 SGHRS, CDR2 YFSETQ. Trimming left V 4 bases short and J 4 bases short, with 14 bases between.

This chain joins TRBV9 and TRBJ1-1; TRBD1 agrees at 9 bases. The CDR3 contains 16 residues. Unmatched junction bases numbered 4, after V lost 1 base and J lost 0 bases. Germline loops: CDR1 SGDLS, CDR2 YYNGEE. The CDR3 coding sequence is TGTGCCAGCAGCGTAACAGGGGGCGAGGTGAACACTGAAGCTTTCTTT. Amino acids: CASSVTGGEVNTEAFF.

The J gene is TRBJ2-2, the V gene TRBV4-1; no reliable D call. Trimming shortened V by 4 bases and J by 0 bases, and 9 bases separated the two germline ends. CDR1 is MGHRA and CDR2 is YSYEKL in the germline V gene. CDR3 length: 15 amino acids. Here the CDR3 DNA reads TGCGCCAGCAGCCTGTCAGAATCGAACACCGGGGAGCTGTTTTTT. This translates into CASSLSESNTGELFF.

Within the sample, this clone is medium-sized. The CDR3 sequence: CASSERIANTEAFF. DNA of the CDR3: TGTGCCAGCAGTGAACGGATAGCGAACACTGAAGCTTTCTTT. The rearrangement uses TRBV6-1 and TRBJ1-1; D uncertain. Germline assignment: CDR1 MNHNS and CDR2 SASEGT. The CDR3 runs 14 residues. V was clipped by 2 bases and J by 1 base, with 8 bases between them.

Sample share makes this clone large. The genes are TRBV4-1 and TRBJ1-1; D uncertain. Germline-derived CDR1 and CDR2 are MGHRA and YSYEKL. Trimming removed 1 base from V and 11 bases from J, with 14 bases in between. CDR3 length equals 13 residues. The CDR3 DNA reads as TGCGCCAGCAGCCAAGGCCGGTCCTACGAGGCTTTCTTT. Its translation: CASSQGRSYEAFF.

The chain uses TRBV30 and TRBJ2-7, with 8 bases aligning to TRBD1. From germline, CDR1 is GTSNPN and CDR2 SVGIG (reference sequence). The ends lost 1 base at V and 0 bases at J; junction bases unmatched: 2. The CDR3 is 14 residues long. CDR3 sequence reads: CAWSGTGISYEQYF. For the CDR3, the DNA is TGTGCCTGGAGTGGGACAGGGATCTCCTACGAGCAGTACTTC.

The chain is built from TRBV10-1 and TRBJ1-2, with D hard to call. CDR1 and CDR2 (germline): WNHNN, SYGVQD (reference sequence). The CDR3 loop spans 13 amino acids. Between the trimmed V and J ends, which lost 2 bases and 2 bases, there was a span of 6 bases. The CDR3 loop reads CASSEGPNYGYTF. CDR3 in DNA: TGCGCCAGCAGTGAGGGCCCCAACTATGGCTACACCTTC.

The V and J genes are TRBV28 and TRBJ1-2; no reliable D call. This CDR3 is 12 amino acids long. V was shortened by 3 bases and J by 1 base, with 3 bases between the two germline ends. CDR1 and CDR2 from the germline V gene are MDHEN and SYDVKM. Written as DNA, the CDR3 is TGTGCCAGCAGTTTTCGTAACTATGGCTACACCTTC. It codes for CASSFRNYGYTF.

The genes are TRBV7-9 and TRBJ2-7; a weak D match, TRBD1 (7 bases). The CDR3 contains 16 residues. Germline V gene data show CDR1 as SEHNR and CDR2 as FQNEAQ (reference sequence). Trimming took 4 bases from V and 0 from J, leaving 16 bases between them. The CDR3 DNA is TGTGCCAGCAGCTCCCCAGGAGGGGGCTTCTCCTACGAGCAGTACTTC. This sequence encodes CASSSPGGGFSYEQYF.

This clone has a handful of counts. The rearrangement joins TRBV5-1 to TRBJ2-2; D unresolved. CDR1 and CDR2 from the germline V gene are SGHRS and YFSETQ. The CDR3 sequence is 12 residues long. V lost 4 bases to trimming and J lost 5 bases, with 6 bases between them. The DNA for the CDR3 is TGCGCCAGCAGCCCAATTACCGGGGAGCTGTTTTTT. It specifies CASSPITGELFF. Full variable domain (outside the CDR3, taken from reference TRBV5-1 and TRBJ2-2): KAGVTQTPRYLIKTRGQQVTLSCSPISGHRSVSWYQQTPGQGLQFLFEYFSETQRNKGNFPGRFSGRQFSNSRSEMNVSTLELGDSALYLCASSPITGELFFGEGSRLTVL.

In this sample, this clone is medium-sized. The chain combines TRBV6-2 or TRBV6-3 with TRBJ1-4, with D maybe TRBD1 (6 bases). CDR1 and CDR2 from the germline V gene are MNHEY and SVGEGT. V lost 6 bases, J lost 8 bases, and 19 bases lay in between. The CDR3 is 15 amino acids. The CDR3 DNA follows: TGTGCCAGCAGCTCCTCATCGGGGGGCAGGGAAAAACTGTTTTTT. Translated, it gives CASSSSSGGREKLFF.

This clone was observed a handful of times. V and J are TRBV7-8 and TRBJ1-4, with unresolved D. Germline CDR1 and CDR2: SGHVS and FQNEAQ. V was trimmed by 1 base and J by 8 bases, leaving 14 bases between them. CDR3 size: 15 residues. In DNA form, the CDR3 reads TGTGCCAGCAGCTTAGATTTGGCCCCGGGCGAAAAACTGTTTTTT. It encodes CASSLDLAPGEKLFF.

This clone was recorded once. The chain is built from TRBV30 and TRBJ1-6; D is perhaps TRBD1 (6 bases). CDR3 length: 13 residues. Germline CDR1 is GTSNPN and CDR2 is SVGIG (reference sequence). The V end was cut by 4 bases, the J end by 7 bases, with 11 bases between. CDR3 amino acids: CAWTGQRNSPLHF. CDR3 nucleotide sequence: TGTGCCTGGACAGGACAGCGGAATTCACCCCTCCACTTT.

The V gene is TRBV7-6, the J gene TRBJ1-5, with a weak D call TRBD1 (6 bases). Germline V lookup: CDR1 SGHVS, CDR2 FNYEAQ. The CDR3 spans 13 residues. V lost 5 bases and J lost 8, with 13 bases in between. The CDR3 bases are TGTGCCAGCAGCCCTACGGCAGGGGAGCCCCAGCATTTT. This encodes CASSPTAGEPQHF.

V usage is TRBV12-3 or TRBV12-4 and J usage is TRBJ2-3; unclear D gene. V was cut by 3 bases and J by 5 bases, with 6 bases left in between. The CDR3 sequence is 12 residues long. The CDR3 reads CASSFIRDTQYF. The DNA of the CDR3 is TGTGCCAGCAGTTTTATTAGAGATACGCAGTATTTT.

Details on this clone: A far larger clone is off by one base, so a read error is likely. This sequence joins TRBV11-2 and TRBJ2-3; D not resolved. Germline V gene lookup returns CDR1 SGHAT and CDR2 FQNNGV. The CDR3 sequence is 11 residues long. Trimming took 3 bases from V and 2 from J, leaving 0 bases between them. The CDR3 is CASSFTDTQYF. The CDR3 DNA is TGTGCCAGCAGCTTCACAGATACGCAGTATTTT.

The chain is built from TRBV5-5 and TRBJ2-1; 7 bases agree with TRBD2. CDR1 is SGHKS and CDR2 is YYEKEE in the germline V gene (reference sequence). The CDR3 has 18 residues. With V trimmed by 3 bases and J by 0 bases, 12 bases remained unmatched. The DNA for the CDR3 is TGTGCCAGCAGCTCACTAGCGCCCAGAGCGTTCTCCTACAATGAGCAGTTCTTC. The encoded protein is CASSSLAPRAFSYNEQFF.

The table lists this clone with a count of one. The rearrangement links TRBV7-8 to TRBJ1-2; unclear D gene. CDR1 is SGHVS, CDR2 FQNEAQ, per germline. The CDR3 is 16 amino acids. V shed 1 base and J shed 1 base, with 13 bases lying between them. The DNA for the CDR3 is TGTGCCAGCAGCTTAGTTGTTCATCCTGGTAACTATGGCTACACCTTC. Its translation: CASSLVVHPGNYGYTF.

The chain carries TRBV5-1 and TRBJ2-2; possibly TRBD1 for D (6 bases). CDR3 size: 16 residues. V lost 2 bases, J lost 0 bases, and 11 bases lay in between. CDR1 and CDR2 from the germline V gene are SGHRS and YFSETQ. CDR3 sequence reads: CASSFGGRANTGELFF. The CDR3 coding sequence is TGCGCCAGCAGCTTTGGGGGCAGGGCGAACACCGGGGAGCTGTTTTTT. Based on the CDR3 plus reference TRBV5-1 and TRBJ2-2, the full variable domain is KAGVTQTPRYLIKTRGQQVTLSCSPISGHRSVSWYQQTPGQGLQFLFEYFSETQRNKGNFPGRFSGRQFSNSRSEMNVSTLELGDSALYLCASSFGGRANTGELFFGEGSRLTVL.

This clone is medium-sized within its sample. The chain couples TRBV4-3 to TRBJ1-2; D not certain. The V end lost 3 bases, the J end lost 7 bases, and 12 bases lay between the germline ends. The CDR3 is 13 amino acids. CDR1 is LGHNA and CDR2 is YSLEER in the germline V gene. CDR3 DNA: TGCGCCAGCAGCCAGGACGGAGACTCTGGCTACACCTTC. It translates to CASSQDGDSGYTF.

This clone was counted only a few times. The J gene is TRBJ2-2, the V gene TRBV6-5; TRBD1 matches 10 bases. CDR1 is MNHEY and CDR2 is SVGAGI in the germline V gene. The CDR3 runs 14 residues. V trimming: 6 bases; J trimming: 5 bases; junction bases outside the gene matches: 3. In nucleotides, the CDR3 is TGTGCCAGCAGAAGGACAGGGGGGACCGGGGAGCTGTTTTTT. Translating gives CASRRTGGTGELFF.

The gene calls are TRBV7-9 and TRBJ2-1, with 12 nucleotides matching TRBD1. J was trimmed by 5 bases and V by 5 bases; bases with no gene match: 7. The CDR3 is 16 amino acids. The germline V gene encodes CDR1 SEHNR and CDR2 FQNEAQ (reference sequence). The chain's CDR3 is CASSQRDRGLDNEQFF. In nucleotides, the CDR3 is TGTGCCAGCAGCCAACGGGACAGGGGGCTGGACAATGAGCAGTTCTTC.

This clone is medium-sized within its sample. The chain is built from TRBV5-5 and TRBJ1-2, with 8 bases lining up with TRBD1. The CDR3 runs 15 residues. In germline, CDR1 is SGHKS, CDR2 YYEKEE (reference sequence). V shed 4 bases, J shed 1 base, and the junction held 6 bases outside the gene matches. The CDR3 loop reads CASSHQQGVNYGYTF. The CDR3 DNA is TGTGCCAGCAGCCACCAACAGGGGGTTAACTATGGCTACACCTTC. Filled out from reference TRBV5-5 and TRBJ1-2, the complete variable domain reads DAGVTQSPTHLIKTRGQQVTLRCSPISGHKSVSWYQQVLGQGPQFIFQYYEKEERGRGNFPDRFSARQFPNYSSELNVNALLLGDSALYLCASSHQQGVNYGYTFGSGTRLTVV.

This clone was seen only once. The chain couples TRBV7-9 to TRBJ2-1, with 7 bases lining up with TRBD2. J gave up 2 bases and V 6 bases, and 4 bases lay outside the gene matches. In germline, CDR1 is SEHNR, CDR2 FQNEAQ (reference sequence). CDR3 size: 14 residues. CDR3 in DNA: TGTGCCAGCAGTGGGGGACTACCCTACAATGAGCAGTTCTTC. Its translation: CASSGGLPYNEQFF. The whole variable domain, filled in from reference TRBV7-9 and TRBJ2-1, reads DTGVSQNPRHKITKRGQNVTFRCDPISEHNRLYWYRQTLGQGPEFLTYFQNEAQLEKSRLLSDRFSAERPKGSFSTLEIQRTEQGDSAMYLCASSGGLPYNEQFFGPGTRLTVL.

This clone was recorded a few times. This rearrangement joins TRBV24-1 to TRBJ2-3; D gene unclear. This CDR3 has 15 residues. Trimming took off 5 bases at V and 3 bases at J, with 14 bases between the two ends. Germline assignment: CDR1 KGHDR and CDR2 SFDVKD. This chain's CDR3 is CATSVQGRQTDTQYF. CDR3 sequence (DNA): TGTGCCACCAGTGTCCAAGGACGGCAAACAGATACGCAGTATTTT.